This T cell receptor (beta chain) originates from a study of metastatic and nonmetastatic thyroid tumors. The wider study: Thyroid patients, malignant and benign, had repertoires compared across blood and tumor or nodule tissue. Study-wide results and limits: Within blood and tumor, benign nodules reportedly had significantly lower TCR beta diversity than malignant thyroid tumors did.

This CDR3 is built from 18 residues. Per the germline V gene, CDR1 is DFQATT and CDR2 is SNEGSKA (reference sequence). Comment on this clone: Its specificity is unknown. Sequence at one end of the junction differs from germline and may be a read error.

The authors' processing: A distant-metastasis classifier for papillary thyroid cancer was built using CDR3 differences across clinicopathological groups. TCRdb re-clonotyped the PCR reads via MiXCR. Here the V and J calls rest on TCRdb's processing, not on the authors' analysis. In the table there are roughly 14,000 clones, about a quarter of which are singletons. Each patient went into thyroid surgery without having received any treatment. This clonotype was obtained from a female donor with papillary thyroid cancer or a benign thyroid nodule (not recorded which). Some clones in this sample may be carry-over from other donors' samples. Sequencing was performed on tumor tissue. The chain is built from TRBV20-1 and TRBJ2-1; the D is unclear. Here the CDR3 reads CSSRPHRRRYERDNEQFF. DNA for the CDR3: TGCAGTTCTAGGCCCCACCGTCGGCGGTATGAAAGAGACAATGAGCAGTTCTTC.